Sequencing of this T cell receptor (beta chain) was carried out in a study of Graves' ophthalmopathy and Graves' hyperthyroidism. As for the study in general: The term stable hyperthyroidism indicated an absence of ophthalmopathy within 18 months of follow-up. Study-level results: Sensitivity of about 90% and specificity of roughly 80% were achieved when a 13-signature model separated ophthalmopathy from stable hyperthyroidism.

Amplification of TCR beta CDR3 regions used RNA transcripts. Investigators did first-round RT-PCR with HTBI primers, then second-round multiplex PCR. One entry per CDR3 protein, called by TCRdb with MiXCR from the multiplex PCR reads. The sample records about 1.1 million distinct CDR3 sequences, about two fifths being singletons. Diagnosis used clinical symptoms, serum thyroxine, TRAb, thyroid ultrasound and orbital computed tomography. The V end was cut by 2 bases, the J end by 1 base, with 5 bases between. CDR3 length: 13 amino acids. In germline, CDR1 is SGHDN, CDR2 FVKESK. In its sample, this clonotype was seen a few times. Its antigen is still unknown.

Sequenced material: peripheral blood or thyroid tissue (not recorded which). This sequence joins TRBV14 and TRBJ1-1; D is undetermined. The sequence came from an adult man with Graves' hyperthyroidism. The CDR3 protein is CASSQNENTEAFF. The CDR3 bases are TGTGCCAGCAGCCAAAACGAGAACACTGAAGCTTTCTTT.